This TCR beta chain was identified in a study of blood T cell repertoires in COVID-19. As for the study in general: T cells, B-cell-depleted T cells, or PBMCs provided the cDNA or gDNA that served as material.

Libraries were prepared by immunoSEQ multiplex PCR; TCRdb keeps only in-frame clonotypes and omits some of them. The table has about 42,000 clones, approximately 79% seen once. Germline V gene data show CDR1 as MNHEY and CDR2 as SVGAGI. V was cut by 10 bases and J by 3 bases, with 13 bases left in between. The CDR3 runs to 13 residues. The source of this sequence is a woman older than 75 with acute or convalescent COVID-19. The chain uses TRBV6-5 and TRBJ1-3; perhaps TRBD1 as D (6 bases). Sequencing was performed on peripheral blood. The CDR3 DNA reads TGTGCCATTAACAGGGTGGGTGGAAACACCATATATTTT. Encoded protein: CAINRVGGNTIYF.